The T cell receptor (beta chain) under discussion was sequenced for a study of T cell responses to AZD1222 COVID-19 vaccine. CDR3 length: 14 residues. CDR1 LNHDA and CDR2 SQIVND come from the germline V gene (reference sequence). Trimming removed 3 bases from V and 0 bases from J, with 9 bases in between. Study-wide results and limits: The CD4 TCRs associated with vaccination extended across spike and predominated at 160-218 and 743-854. Spike-specific TCR breadth and depth both grew after two AZD1222 doses. In all cases, repertoires were sampled only after the peak T cell response. Clonal diversity may have been underestimated in mostly white British donors.

A note on this clone: Its antigen is still unknown.

This table comes from immunoSEQ multiplex PCR, and its TCRdb copy is limited to in-frame clones, with some not included. The data show about 150,000 clones, with over 80% seen just once and over 3% held by the top ten. The chain couples TRBV19 to TRBJ2-7; TRBD2 might be the D (6 bases). This TCR came from an adult who received the AZD1222 COVID-19 vaccine. The sequences come from peripheral blood, collected 28 days after the second AZD1222 dose. CDR3 DNA: TGTGCCAGTAGTATTGGTAGCGGCTCCTACGAGCAGTACTTC. Its protein is CASSIGSGSYEQYF.